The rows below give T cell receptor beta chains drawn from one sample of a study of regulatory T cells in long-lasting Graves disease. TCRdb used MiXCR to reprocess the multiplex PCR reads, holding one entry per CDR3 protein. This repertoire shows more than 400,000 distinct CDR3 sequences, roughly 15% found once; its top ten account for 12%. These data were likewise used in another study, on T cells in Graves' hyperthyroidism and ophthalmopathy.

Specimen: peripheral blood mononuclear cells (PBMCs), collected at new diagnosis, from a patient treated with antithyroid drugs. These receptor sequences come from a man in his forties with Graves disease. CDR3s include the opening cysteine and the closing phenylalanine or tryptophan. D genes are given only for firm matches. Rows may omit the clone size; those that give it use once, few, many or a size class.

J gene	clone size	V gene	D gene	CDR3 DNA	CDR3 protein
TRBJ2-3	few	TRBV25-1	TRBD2	TGTGCCAGCAGTGATAGCGGGAGGTACACAGATACGCAGTATTTT	CASSDSGRYTDTQYF
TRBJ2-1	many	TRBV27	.	TGTGCCAGCAGTTTAGCGGGAACAGGAAGGTCCTACAATGAGCAGTTCTTC	CASSLAGTGRSYNEQFF
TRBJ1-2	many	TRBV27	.	TGTGCCAGCAGTTTATTCGGGGGTAACTATGGCTACACCTTC	CASSLFGGNYGYTF
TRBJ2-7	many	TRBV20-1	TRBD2	TGCAGTGCTGGGGGGACTAGCGGATCCCTCTTCTCCTACGAGCAGTACTTC	CSAGGTSGSLFSYEQYF
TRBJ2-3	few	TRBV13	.	TGTGCCAGCAGCTACACCGGCACAGATACGCAGTATTTT	CASSYTGTDTQYF
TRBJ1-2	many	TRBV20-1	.	TGCAGTGCTAGAGAACTTGCCTTGACAGCCCGGGACTATGGCTACACCTTC	CSARELALTARDYGYTF
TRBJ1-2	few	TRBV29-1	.	TGCAGCGTACCCGACAGAAGCTATGGCTACACCTTC	CSVPDRSYGYTF
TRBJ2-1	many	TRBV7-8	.	TGTGCCAGCAGCTTAGGGTACCGGGTCAATGAGCAGTTCTTC	CASSLGYRVNEQFF
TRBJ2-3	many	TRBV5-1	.	TGTGCCAGCAGCCCCGTAGCAGCGTACACAGATACGCAGTATTTT	CASSPVAAYTDTQYF
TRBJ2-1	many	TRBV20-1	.	TGCAGTGCTAAGAGGTTTGGGCACAATGAGCAGTTCTTC	CSAKRFGHNEQFF
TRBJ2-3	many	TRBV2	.	TGTGCCAGCAGCTTATCCGGGACTAGCACAGATACGCAGTATTTT	CASSLSGTSTDTQYF
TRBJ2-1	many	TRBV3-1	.	TGTGCCAGCAGCCATGGCGGGGCCAATGAGCAGTTCTTC	CASSHGGANEQFF
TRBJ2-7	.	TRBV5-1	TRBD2	TGCGCCAGCTCAGCGGGAGATGGTGGGGGCGAGCAGTACTTC	CASSAGDGGGEQYF
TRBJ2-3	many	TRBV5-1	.	TGCGCCAGCAGCGATGAATTGTGGCTGGGCCAAGTCCGTTTGACGCAGTATTTT	CASSDELWLGQVRLTQYF
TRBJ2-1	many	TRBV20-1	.	TGCAGTGCCCAAGTTTGGGGGGTCATATTGAATGAGCAGTTCTTC	CSAQVWGVILNEQFF
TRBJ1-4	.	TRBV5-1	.	TGCGCCAGCAGCATCCTTGGTCCGGATGAAAAACTGTTTTTT	CASSILGPDEKLFF
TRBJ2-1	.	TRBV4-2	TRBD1	TGTGCCAGCAGCCAACCGGACAGGGGAATCAATGAGCAGTTCTTC	CASSQPDRGINEQFF
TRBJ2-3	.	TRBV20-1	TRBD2	TGCAGTGCTAGAGATTTCGCGGGAGGGCGCGTAAGCACAGATACGCAGTATTTT	CSARDFAGGRVSTDTQYF
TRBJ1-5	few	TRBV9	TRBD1	TGTGCCAGCAGCGGAGACCCGGGACAGGGAAGCAATCAGCCCCAGCATTTT	CASSGDPGQGSNQPQHF
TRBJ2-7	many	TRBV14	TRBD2	TGTGCCAGCAGCCAGACTAGCGGGAGGGCACGCGAGCAGTACTTC	CASSQTSGRAREQYF
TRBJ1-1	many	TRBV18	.	TGTGCCAGCTCACTCCGGGACCAGGGGACTGAAGCTTTCTTT	CASSLRDQGTEAFF
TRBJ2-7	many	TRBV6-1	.	TGTGCCAGCAGTCGACAGATGAACTCCTACGAGCAGTACTTC	CASSRQMNSYEQYF
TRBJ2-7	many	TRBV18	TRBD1	TGTGCCAGCTCCCCGGGACAGGGGGACCACGAGCAGTACTTC	CASSPGQGDHEQYF
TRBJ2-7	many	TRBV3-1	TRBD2	TGTGCCAGCAGCCGACAATCCGGGTCTAGCGGGAGTGAGCAGTACTTC	CASSRQSGSSGSEQYF
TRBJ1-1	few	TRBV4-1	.	TGCGCCAGCAGCCAACTGGGGCTTGTTGAAGCTTTCTTT	CASSQLGLVEAFF
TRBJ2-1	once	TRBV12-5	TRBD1	TGTGCTAGTGGTTCCACGGGTGGACAGGGGCACTACAATGAGCAGTTCTTC	CASGSTGGQGHYNEQFF
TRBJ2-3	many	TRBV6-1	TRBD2	TGTGCCGGAAGTCAAGGGAGGGGAGATACGCAGTATTTT	CAGSQGRGDTQYF
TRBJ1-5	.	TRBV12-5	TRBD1	TGTGCTAGTGCCTCGACAGGGTTCGGACAGCCCCAGCATTTT	CASASTGFGQPQHF
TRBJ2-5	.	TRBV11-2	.	TGTGCCAGCAGCGGGAGTTGGCAAGAGACCCAGTACTTC	CASSGSWQETQYF
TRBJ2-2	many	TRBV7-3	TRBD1	TGTGCCAGCAGCCCAAAGGGACAGGGCACCGGGGAGCTGTTTTTT	CASSPKGQGTGELFF
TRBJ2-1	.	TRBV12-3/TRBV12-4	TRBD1	TGTGCCAGCAGTTTATTCCAACACGGGACAGGGGATGAGCAGTTCTTC	CASSLFQHGTGDEQFF
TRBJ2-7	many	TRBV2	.	TGTGCCAGCAGGATTTTAAGGGGGGAAGTATACGAGCAGTACTTC	CASRILRGEVYEQYF
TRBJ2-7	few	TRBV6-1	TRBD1	TGTGCCAGCAGTCAATGGCGACAGGGTGTGGGGGAGCAGTACTTC	CASSQWRQGVGEQYF
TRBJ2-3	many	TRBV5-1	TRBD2	TGCGCCAGCAGCCAAAGGGGACTAAGCACAGATACGCAGTATTTT	CASSQRGLSTDTQYF
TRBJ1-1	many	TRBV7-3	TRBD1	TGTGCCAGCAGCTCCGGGACAGGGCGCGGCACTGAAGCTTTCTTT	CASSSGTGRGTEAFF
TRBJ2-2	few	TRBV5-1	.	TGCGCCAGCAGTCATCAGTCCGGGGAGCTGTTTTTT	CASSHQSGELFF
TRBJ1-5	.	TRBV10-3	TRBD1	TGTGCCATCAGCCCCGGACAGGGTCGGCGCAATCAGCCCCAGCATTTT	CAISPGQGRRNQPQHF
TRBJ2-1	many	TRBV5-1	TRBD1	TGCGCCAGCAGTTACACCGGGACAGGATACAATGAGCAGTTCTTC	CASSYTGTGYNEQFF
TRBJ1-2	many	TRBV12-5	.	TGTGCTAGTGGTTTGCGTCAGGCAGGGGCTAACTATGGCTACACCTTC	CASGLRQAGANYGYTF
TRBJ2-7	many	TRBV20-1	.	TGCAGTGCTAGCCGCACCTCCGGGGGCGGACCCCTCGAGCAGTACTTC	CSASRTSGGGPLEQYF
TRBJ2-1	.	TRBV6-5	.	TGTGCCAGCAGTTACTCGCGAAGGGGAGGTGAGCAGTTCTTC	CASSYSRRGGEQFF
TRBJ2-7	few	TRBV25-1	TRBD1	TGTGCCAGCAGTGAATTCCGGGGACAGTCCTACGAGCAGTACTTC	CASSEFRGQSYEQYF
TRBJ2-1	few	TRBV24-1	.	TGTGCCACCACGGCAGCTACTTACAATGAGCAGTTCTTC	CATTAATYNEQFF
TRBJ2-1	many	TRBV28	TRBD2	TGTGCCAGCAGTCTCCCCGGACTAGCGGGAGTGCATGAGCAGTTCTTC	CASSLPGLAGVHEQFF
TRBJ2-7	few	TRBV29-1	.	TGCAGCGTTGAGGGGGACACCTACTACGAGCAGTACTTC	CSVEGDTYYEQYF
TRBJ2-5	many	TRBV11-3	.	TGTGCCAGCAGCCAACTGGATGAGACCCAGTACTTC	CASSQLDETQYF
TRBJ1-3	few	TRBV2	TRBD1	TGTGCCAGCAGGGGCAGGGGGGGTTCTGGAAACACCATATATTTT	CASRGRGGSGNTIYF
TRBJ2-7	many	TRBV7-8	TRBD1	TGTGCCAGCAGCTTAGGATCGACAGGGACATACGAGCAGTACTTC	CASSLGSTGTYEQYF
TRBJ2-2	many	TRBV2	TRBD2	TGTGCCAGCTCTAGCGGGATGAACACCGGGGAGCTGTTTTTT	CASSSGMNTGELFF
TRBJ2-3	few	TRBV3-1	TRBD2	TGTGCCAGCAGCCAGGGGACTAGCGGGATAGGGGTTTCGTATTTT	CASSQGTSGIGVSYF
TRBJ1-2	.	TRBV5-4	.	TGTGCCAGCAGCTCCTCAGGGTACGTCTATGGCTACACCTTC	CASSSSGYVYGYTF
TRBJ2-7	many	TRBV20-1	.	TGCAGTGCTAGAGACTCCCTCTTCAGCGGGGACAACTACGAGCAGTACTTC	CSARDSLFSGDNYEQYF
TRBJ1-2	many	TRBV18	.	TGTGCCAGCTCACCATGGGACTATGGCTACACCTTC	CASSPWDYGYTF
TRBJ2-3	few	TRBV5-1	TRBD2	TGCGCCAGCAGCCGCAGCGGGAGGGGCACAGATACGCAGTATTTT	CASSRSGRGTDTQYF
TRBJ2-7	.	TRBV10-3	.	TGTGCCATCAGTGAGCCCGGGAAGTCCTACGAGCAGTACTTC	CAISEPGKSYEQYF
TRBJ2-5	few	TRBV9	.	TGTGCCAGCAGCGTTGGGAGACTAAGGGAAGAGACCCAGTACTTC	CASSVGRLREETQYF